Below are 16 T cell receptor beta chains sequenced from a single sample in a study of cytomegalovirus exposure and HLA in healthy donors. It was with 60 Vbeta and 13 Jbeta primers that the PCR ran. Repertoires were generated with immunoSEQ multiplex PCR, while TCRdb's copy carries only in-frame clones and drops some. The sample holds some 150,000 clones, less than 80% seen once. The sample consisted of PBMCs. These receptors all stem from a man aged 40-55 years in good health and CMV-seronegative.

The chain is built from TRBV5-1 and TRBJ2-1, with D possibly matching TRBD2 (6 bases). This CDR3 is built from 16 residues. CDR1 and CDR2 (germline): SGHRS, YFSETQ. V shed 0 bases and J shed 6 bases, with 16 bases lying between them. CDR3 region: CASSLAGSPGVNEQFF. Written as DNA, the CDR3 is TGCGCCAGCAGCTTGGCGGGCAGCCCGGGGGTCAATGAGCAGTTCTTC.

CDR3 nucleotide sequence: TGTGCCAGCAGTTTTGGGACAGGGTATTCACCCCTCCACTTT. As protein: CASSFGTGYSPLHF. V usage is TRBV28 and J usage is TRBJ1-6; 9 nucleotides line up with TRBD1. This CDR3 contains 14 residues. The J segment lost 8 bases and the V segment lost 3 bases, leaving 2 bases of the junction unmatched. CDR1 is MDHEN and CDR2 is SYDVKM in the germline V gene. The full variable domain, its missing parts supplied by reference TRBV28 and TRBJ1-6, is DVKVTQSSRYLVKRTGEKVFLECVQDMDHENMFWYRQDPGLGLRLIYFSYDVKMKEKGDIPEGYSVSREKKERFSLILESASTNQTSMYLCASSFGTGYSPLHFGNGTRLTVT.

This rearrangement joins TRBV5-6 to TRBJ2-1; D possibly corresponds to TRBD1 (5 bases). This CDR3 comprises 18 residues. With 4 bases removed from V and 6 bases from J, the gap between germline ends came to 26 bases. The V gene's germline CDR1 is SGHDT and CDR2 YYEEEE. The chain's CDR3 is CASSPFELKTAARNEQFF. The CDR3 DNA follows: TGTGCCAGCAGCCCGTTCGAATTAAAGACAGCTGCTCGCAATGAGCAGTTCTTC. The whole variable domain, remainder taken from reference TRBV5-6 and TRBJ2-1, is DAGVTQSPTHLIKTRGQQVTLRCSPKSGHDTVSWYQQALGQGPQFIFQYYEEEERQRGNFPDRFSGHQFPNYSSELNVNALLLGDSALYLCASSPFELKTAARNEQFFGPGTRLTVL.

This clone was picked up a small number of times. This sequence joins TRBV5-1 and TRBJ2-1; 11 bases map to TRBD2. J was trimmed by 4 bases and V by 4 bases; bases with no gene match: 4. The CDR3 has 15 amino acids. The germline CDR1 and CDR2 sequences are SGHRS and YFSETQ. CDR3 in DNA: TGCGCCAGCAGCGTTAGCGGGGGGGCGTACAATGAGCAGTTCTTC. Protein: CASSVSGGAYNEQFF.

This clone has just one count. The chain carries TRBV30 and TRBJ2-3, with 7 bases aligning to TRBD2. With 5 bases clipped from V and 4 bases from J, the junction kept 3 bases outside the gene matches. CDR3 length: 12 residues. CDR1 GTSNPN and CDR2 SVGIG come from the germline V gene (reference sequence). This CDR3 is CAWREVADTQYF. The CDR3 coding sequence is TGTGCCTGGCGGGAGGTTGCAGATACGCAGTATTTT.

This chain uses TRBV5-1 with TRBJ1-1; the match to TRBD1 covers 7 bases. The CDR3 totals 14 residues. With V trimmed by 1 base and J by 7 bases, 7 bases remained unmatched. CDR1 is SGHRS, CDR2 YFSETQ, per germline. The CDR3 nucleotides read TGCGCCAGCAGCTTGTGGGGGACAGAATGTGAAGCTTTCTTT. It translates to CASSLWGTECEAFF.

This clone was observed a few times. The V and J genes are TRBV5-4 and TRBJ1-5, with D possibly TRBD1 on 5 matching bases. Germline-derived CDR1 and CDR2 are SGHNT and YYREEE (reference sequence). The CDR3 totals 17 residues. Trimming took off 5 bases at V and 4 bases at J, with 22 bases between the two ends. Written as DNA, the CDR3 is TGTGCCAGCAGGCTAGGTTTGGAGGGGCTAGCTAATCAGCCCCAGCATTTT. This translates into CASRLGLEGLANQPQHF.

CDR3 sequence (DNA): TGTGCCAGCAGCTTAAATGGGGGGGACTACGCTCAGTACTTC. Translating gives CASSLNGGDYAQYF. V gene TRBV7-2 combines with J gene TRBJ2-7; 7 bases agree with TRBD2. This CDR3 contains 14 residues. V lost 2 bases to trimming and J lost 10 bases; unmatched junction nucleotides: 11. Germline-derived CDR1 and CDR2 are SGHTA and FQGNSA.

This clone was observed once. This chain links TRBV9 with TRBJ1-2, with a possible D match to TRBD1 (6 bases). Germline V gene lookup returns CDR1 SGDLS and CDR2 YYNGEE. The V end was cut by 0 bases, the J end by 2 bases, with 20 bases between. The CDR3 length is 18 residues. This chain's CDR3 is CASSVDPSGTSSNYGYTF. In DNA, the CDR3 is TGTGCCAGCAGCGTAGACCCCTCCGGGACAAGTTCCAACTATGGCTACACCTTC.

This chain uses TRBV19 with TRBJ2-6; TRBD1 agrees at 8 bases. V lost 3 bases and J lost 2; bases outside the gene matches: 6. Looked up from germline, CDR1 is LNHDA and CDR2 is SQIVND (reference sequence). The CDR3 has 17 amino acids. CDR3 coding DNA: TGTGCCAGTAGTATTGGACAGGGACCAACTGGGGCCAACGTCCTGACTTTC. Protein: CASSIGQGPTGANVLTF.

The CDR3 DNA sequence: TGCGCCAGCAGCTTGGGCGGGAGGCAAAACATTCAGTACTTC. This codes for CASSLGGRQNIQYF. The V and J genes are TRBV5-1 and TRBJ2-4, with TRBD2 matching 8 bases. J lost 5 bases, V lost 0 bases, and 1 base had no gene match. The V gene's germline CDR1 is SGHRS and CDR2 YFSETQ. The CDR3 runs to 14 residues.

The chain has TRBV19 and TRBJ2-7, with TRBD1 identical over 9 bases. The CDR3 spans 15 residues. In germline, CDR1 is LNHDA, CDR2 SQIVND (reference sequence). The trim removed 5 bases at V and 2 bases at J, leaving 7 bases unmatched. CDR3 DNA: TGTGCCAGTAGTCTGGGGACAGGGCGGACCTACGAGCAGTACTTC. Its translation is CASSLGTGRTYEQYF.

V and J are TRBV5-1 and TRBJ2-2, with 11 bases lining up with TRBD1. CDR3 length: 16 residues. Germline trimming cut 4 bases from V and 1 base from J; bases unmatched to any gene: 3. Germline lookup yields CDR1 SGHRS and CDR2 YFSETQ. CDR3 region: CASSEGQGGNTGELFF. In nucleotides, the CDR3 is TGCGCCAGCAGCGAGGGACAGGGGGGGAACACCGGGGAGCTGTTTTTT.

V usage is TRBV9 and J usage is TRBJ2-3, with a tentative D call TRBD1 (5 bases). Germline V gene data show CDR1 as SGDLS and CDR2 as YYNGEE. Trimming left V 0 bases short and J 5 bases short, with 16 bases between. This CDR3 has 16 residues. This chain's CDR3 is CASSVADSWLGDTQYF. In nucleotides, the CDR3 is TGTGCCAGCAGCGTAGCCGACAGTTGGCTGGGAGATACGCAGTATTTT.

V gene TRBV18 combines with J gene TRBJ1-1, with D perhaps TRBD1 (6 bases). The CDR3 extends over 14 amino acids. The germline gives CDR1 KGHSH, CDR2 LQKENI. V gave up 8 bases and J gave up 1 base, with 14 bases separating them. The CDR3 nucleotides are TGTGCCAGCACAGGGATTTCAAAGAACACTGAAGCTTTCTTT. Its translation: CASTGISKNTEAFF. The whole variable domain, filled in from reference TRBV18 and TRBJ1-1, reads NAGVMQNPRHLVRRRGQEARLRCSPMKGHSHVYWYRQLPEEGLKFMVYLQKENIIDESGMPKERFSAEFPKEGPSILRIQQVVRGDSAAYFCASTGISKNTEAFFGQGTRLTVV.

CDR3 bases: TGTGCCGGAGGACAGGGGGCCCCTGGGGCCAACGTCCTGACTTTC. Translation: CAGGQGAPGANVLTF. The chain has TRBV2 and TRBJ2-6, with TRBD1 matching over 11 bases. There are 15 residues in the CDR3. Trimming took 11 bases from V and 2 from J; bases not matched to a gene: 5. CDR1 and CDR2 from the germline V gene are SNHLY and FYNNEI. Together with reference TRBV2 and TRBJ2-6, the CDR3 gives the full variable domain: EPEVTQTPSHQVTQMGQEVILRCVPISNHLYFYWYRQILGQKVEFLVSFYNNEISEKSEIFDDQFSVERPDGSNFTLKIRSTKLEDSAMYFCAGGQGAPGANVLTFGAGSRLTVL.